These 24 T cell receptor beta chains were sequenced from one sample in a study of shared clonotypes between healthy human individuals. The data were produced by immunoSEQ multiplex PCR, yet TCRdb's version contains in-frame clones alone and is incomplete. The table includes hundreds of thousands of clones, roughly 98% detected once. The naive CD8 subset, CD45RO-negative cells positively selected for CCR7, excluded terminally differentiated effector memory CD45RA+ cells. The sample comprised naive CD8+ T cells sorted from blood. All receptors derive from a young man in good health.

CDR3 nucleotides: TGCGCCAGCAGTGAGTTGGTAGCGGGCTACAATGAGCAGTTCTTC. It yields the protein CASSELVAGYNEQFF. The chain links TRBV10-2 to TRBJ2-1, with 7 bases fitting TRBD2. Trimming at V came to 1 base and at J to 3 bases, leaving 3 bases not matched to a gene. This CDR3 comprises 15 residues. CDR1 WSHSY and CDR2 SAAADI come from the germline V gene.

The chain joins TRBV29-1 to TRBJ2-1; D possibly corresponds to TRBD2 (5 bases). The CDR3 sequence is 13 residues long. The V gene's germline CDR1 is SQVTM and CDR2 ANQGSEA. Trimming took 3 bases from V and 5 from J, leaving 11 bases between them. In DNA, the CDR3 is TGCAGCGTTGACGGGGTAACGAACAATGAGCAGTTCTTC. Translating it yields CSVDGVTNNEQFF.

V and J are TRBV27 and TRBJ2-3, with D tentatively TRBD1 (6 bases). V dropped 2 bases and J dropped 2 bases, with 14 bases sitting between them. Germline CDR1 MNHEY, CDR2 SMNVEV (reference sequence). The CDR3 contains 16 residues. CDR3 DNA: TGTGCCAGCAGTTTAACTTGGGACACTCCCACAGATACGCAGTATTTT. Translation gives CASSLTWDTPTDTQYF.

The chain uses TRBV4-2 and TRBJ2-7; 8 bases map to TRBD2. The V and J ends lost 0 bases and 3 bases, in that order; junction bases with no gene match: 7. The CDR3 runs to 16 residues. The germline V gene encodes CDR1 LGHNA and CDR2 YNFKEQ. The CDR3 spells CASSQESTSGYYEQYF. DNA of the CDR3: TGTGCCAGCAGCCAAGAATCTACTAGCGGATACTACGAGCAGTACTTC.

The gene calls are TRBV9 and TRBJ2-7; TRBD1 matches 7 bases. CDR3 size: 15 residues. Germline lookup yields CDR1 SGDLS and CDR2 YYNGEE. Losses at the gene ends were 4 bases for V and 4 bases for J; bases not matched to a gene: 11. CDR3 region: CASSQTPGTEYEQYF. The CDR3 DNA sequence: TGTGCCAGCAGCCAAACCCCCGGGACAGAGTACGAGCAGTACTTC.

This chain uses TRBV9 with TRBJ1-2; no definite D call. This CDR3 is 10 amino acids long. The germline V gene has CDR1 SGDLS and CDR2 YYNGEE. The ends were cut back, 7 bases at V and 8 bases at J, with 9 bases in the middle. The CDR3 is CASDPSGYTF. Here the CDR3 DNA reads TGTGCCAGCGACCCCTCCGGCTACACCTTC. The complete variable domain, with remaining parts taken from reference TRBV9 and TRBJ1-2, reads DSGVTQTPKHLITATGQRVTLRCSPRSGDLSVYWYQQSLDQGLQFLIQYYNGEERAKGNILERFSAQQFPDLHSELNLSSLELGDSALYFCASDPSGYTFGSGTRLTVV.

The CDR3 sequence: CASSSEPLAGGGEQYF. The DNA of the CDR3 is TGTGCCAGCAGTTCCGAACCACTAGCGGGAGGAGGGGAGCAGTACTTC. This chain connects TRBV6-5 to TRBJ2-7; 12 nucleotides agree with TRBD2. Looked up from germline, CDR1 is MNHEY and CDR2 is SVGAGI. The CDR3 totals 16 residues. The V segment lost 4 bases and the J segment 7 bases; nucleotides outside the gene matches: 11.

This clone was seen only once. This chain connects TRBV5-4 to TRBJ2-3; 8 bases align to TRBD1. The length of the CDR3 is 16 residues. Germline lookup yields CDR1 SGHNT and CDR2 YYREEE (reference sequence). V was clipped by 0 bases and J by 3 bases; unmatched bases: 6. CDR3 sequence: CASSLAPGQATDTQYF. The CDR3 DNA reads TGTGCCAGCAGCTTGGCCCCGGGACAGGCGACAGATACGCAGTATTTT.

The CDR3 nucleotides read TGTGCCAGCAGCTTATGGGACAGGGACAGCTCCTACGAGCAGTACTTC. Amino acid sequence: CASSLWDRDSSYEQYF. V and J are TRBV11-2 and TRBJ2-7; 9 nucleotides align to TRBD1. The V gene end was trimmed by 2 bases and the J gene end by 0 bases; junction bases not matched to a gene: 5. The CDR3 sequence is 16 residues long. In germline, CDR1 is SGHAT, CDR2 FQNNGV.

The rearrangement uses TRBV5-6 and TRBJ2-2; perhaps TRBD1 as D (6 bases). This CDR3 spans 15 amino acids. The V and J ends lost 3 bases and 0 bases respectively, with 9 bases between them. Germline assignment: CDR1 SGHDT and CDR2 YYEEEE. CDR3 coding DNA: TGTGCCAGCAGCTCGACAGGTACGAACACCGGGGAGCTGTTTTTT. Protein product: CASSSTGTNTGELFF. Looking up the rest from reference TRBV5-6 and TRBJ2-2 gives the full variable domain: DAGVTQSPTHLIKTRGQQVTLRCSPKSGHDTVSWYQQALGQGPQFIFQYYEEEERQRGNFPDRFSGHQFPNYSSELNVNALLLGDSALYLCASSSTGTNTGELFFGEGSRLTVL.

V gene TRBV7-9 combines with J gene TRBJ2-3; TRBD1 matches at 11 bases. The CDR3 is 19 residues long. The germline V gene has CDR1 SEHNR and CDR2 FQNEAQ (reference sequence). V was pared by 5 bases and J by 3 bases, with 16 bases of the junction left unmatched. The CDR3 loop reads CASSPGAGTGGRATDTQYF. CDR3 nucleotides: TGTGCCAGCAGCCCCGGCGCGGGGACAGGGGGACGAGCAACAGATACGCAGTATTTT.

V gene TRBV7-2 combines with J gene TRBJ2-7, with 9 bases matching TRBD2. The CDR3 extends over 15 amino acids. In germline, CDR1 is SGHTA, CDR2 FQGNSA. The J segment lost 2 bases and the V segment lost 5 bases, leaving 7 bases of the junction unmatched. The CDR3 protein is CASSTGTSITYEQYF. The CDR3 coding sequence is TGTGCCAGCAGCACTGGGACTAGCATAACCTACGAGCAGTACTTC.

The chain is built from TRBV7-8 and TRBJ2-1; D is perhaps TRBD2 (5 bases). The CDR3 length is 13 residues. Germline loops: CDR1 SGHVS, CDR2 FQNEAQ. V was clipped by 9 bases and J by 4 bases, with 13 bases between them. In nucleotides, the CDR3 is TGTGCCAGTACGACTAAGGGTTACAATGAGCAGTTCTTC. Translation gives CASTTKGYNEQFF.

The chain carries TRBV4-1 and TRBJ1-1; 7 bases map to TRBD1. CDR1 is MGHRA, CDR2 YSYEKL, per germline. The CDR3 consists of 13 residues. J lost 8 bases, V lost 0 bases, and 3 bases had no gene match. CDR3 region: CASSQDQDREAFF. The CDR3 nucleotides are TGCGCCAGCAGCCAAGATCAGGACAGGGAAGCTTTCTTT.

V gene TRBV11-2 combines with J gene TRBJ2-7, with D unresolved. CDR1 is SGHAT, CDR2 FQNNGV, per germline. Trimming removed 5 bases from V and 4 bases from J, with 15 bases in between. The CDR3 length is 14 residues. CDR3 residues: CASSPGDWPYEQYF. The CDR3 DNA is TGTGCCAGCAGCCCAGGAGACTGGCCGTACGAGCAGTACTTC.

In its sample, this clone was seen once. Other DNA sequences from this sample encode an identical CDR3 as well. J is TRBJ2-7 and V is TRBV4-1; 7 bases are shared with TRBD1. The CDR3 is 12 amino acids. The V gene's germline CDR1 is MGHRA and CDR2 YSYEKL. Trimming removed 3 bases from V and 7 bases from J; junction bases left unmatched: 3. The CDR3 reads CASSQDRTEQYF. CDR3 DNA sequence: TGCGCCAGCAGCCAGGACAGGACAGAGCAGTACTTC.

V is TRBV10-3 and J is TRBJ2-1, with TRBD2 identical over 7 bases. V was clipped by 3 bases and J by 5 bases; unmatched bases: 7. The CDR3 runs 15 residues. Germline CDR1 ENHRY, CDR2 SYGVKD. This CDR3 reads CAISDPPLADNEQFF. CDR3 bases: TGTGCCATCAGTGACCCCCCCCTAGCGGACAATGAGCAGTTCTTC.

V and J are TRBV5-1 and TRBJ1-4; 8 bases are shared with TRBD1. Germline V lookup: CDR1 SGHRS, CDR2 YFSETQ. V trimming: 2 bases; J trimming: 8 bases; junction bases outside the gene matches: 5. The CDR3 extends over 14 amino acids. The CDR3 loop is CASSLQGVYEKLFF. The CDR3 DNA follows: TGCGCCAGCAGCTTACAGGGGGTTTACGAAAAACTGTTTTTT.

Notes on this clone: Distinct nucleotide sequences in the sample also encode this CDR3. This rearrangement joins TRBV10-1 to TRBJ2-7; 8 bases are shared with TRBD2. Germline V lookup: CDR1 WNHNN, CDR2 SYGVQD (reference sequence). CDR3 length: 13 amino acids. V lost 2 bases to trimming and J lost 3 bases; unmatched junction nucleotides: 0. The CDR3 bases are TGCGCCAGCAGTGAGAGCGGGAGCTACGAGCAGTACTTC. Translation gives CASSESGSYEQYF.

The CDR3 nucleotides are TGTGCCAGCGAAGGGGAGTCCTACGAGCAGTACTTC. Its protein is CASEGESYEQYF. This sequence joins TRBV7-9 and TRBJ2-7; D possibly matches TRBD1 or TRBD2 (5 bases each). V shed 8 bases and J shed 1 base, with 9 bases lying between them. Germline CDR1 reads SEHNR; CDR2 reads FQNEAQ (reference sequence). This CDR3 is built from 12 residues.

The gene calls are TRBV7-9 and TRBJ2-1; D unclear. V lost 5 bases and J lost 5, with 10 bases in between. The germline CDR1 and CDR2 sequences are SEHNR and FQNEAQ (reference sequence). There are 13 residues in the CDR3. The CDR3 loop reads CASSRDVNNEQFF. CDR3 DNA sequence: TGTGCCAGCAGCCGCGATGTAAACAATGAGCAGTTCTTC.

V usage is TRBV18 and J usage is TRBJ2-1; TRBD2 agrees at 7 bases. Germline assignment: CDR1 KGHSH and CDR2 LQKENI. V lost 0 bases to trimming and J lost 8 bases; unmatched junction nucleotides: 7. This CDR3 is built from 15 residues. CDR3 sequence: CASSPPASGGDEQFF. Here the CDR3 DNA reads TGTGCCAGCTCACCACCGGCTAGCGGAGGGGATGAGCAGTTCTTC.

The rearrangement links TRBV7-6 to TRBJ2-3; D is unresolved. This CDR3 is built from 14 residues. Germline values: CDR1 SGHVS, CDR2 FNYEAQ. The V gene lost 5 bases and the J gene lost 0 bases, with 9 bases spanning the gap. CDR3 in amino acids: CASSPFLSTDTQYF. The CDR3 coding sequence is TGTGCCAGCAGCCCCTTCCTAAGCACAGATACGCAGTATTTT.

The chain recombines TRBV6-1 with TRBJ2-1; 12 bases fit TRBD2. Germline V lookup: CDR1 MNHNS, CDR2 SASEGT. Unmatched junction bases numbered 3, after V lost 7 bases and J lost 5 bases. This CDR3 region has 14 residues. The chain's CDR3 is CASTRLAGDNEQFF. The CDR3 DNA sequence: TGTGCCAGCACTAGACTAGCGGGAGACAATGAGCAGTTCTTC.